What follows are 22 T cell receptor beta chains derived from one specimen sequenced in a study of T cell repertoires and HLA-DP antigens. This table comes from immunoSEQ multiplex PCR, and its TCRdb copy is limited to in-frame clones, with some not included. The table records about 73,000 clones, around 80% of them present only once. What these receptors recognize is not known. Material for sequencing was CD4+ T cells from PBMCs. The receptors come from a man in his 60s in good health and CMV-seronegative.

J is TRBJ1-4 and V is TRBV29-1; no reliable D call. The CDR3 is made up of 14 amino acids. Trimming took 0 bases from V and 5 from J, leaving 10 bases between them. Germline CDR1 and CDR2: SQVTM and ANQGSEA. DNA of the CDR3: TGCAGCGTTGAAGATCCCAGAATCAATGAAAAACTGTTTTTT. Translation: CSVEDPRINEKLFF.

The genes are TRBV18 and TRBJ2-7, with D possibly TRBD2 on 6 matching bases. This CDR3 region has 14 residues. Germline CDR1 reads KGHSH; CDR2 reads LQKENI. V was trimmed by 4 bases and J by 2 bases, leaving 12 bases between them. CDR3 DNA sequence: TGTGCCAGCTCACTGAGCGGGCCAACCTACGAGCAGTACGTC. It codes for CASSLSGPTYEQYV.

The rearrangement joins TRBV10-3 to TRBJ2-7; 8 bases align to TRBD1. The CDR3 consists of 16 residues. CDR1 ENHRY and CDR2 SYGVKD come from the germline V gene. Unmatched junction bases numbered 9, after V lost 4 bases and J lost 1 base. The CDR3 DNA reads as TGTGCCATCAGTGGTTTAGACAGGGGACATTCCTACGAGCAGTACTTC. The encoded protein is CAISGLDRGHSYEQYF.

V and J are TRBV9 and TRBJ1-3, with D possibly matching TRBD1 (5 bases). V lost 0 bases and J lost 5, with 15 bases in between. The CDR3 totals 16 residues. Per the germline V gene, CDR1 is SGDLS and CDR2 is YYNGEE. CDR3 coding DNA: TGTGCCAGCAGCGTAGAATCCAGGGCGACCCGAAACACCATATATTTT. Translation gives CASSVESRATRNTIYF.

V usage is TRBV7-2 and J usage is TRBJ2-1; the match to TRBD2 covers 10 bases. CDR1 is SGHTA, CDR2 FQGNSA, per germline. The CDR3 totals 15 residues. Trimming at V came to 5 bases and at J to 10 bases, leaving 11 bases not matched to a gene. CDR3 bases: TGTGCCAGCAGCGCCAATGGGGTAGCGGGGGGCGAGCAGTTCTTC. This gives the protein CASSANGVAGGEQFF.

This chain links TRBV9 with TRBJ1-6; D perhaps matches TRBD1 (5 bases). V was pared by 0 bases and J by 5 bases, with 6 bases between. Germline values: CDR1 SGDLS, CDR2 YYNGEE. The CDR3 has 14 amino acids. For the CDR3, the DNA is TGTGCCAGCAGCGTAGGGGGGGATAATTCACCCCTCCACTTT. It specifies CASSVGGDNSPLHF.

This clone was seen a few times. The chain recombines TRBV5-6 with TRBJ1-2; the D is unclear. CDR1 is SGHDT and CDR2 is YYEEEE in the germline V gene. The CDR3 covers 13 residues. The V end lost 4 bases, the J end lost 6 bases, and 13 bases lay between the germline ends. For the CDR3, the DNA is TGTGCCAGCAGCATCGGGTCTGGGGATGGCTACACCTTC. This translates into CASSIGSGDGYTF.

The chain couples TRBV30 to TRBJ2-7; D unresolved. V lost 0 bases and J lost 4, with 4 bases in between. The CDR3 is 11 residues long. The germline CDR1 and CDR2 sequences are GTSNPN and SVGIG (reference sequence). The CDR3 DNA is TGTGCCTGGAGTGTAAATTACGAGCAGTACTTC. Its protein product is CAWSVNYEQYF. The variable domain in full, with the rest retrieved from reference TRBV30 and TRBJ2-7, is SQTIHQWPATLVQPVGSPLSLECTVEGTSNPNLYWYRQAAGRGLQLLFYSVGIGQISSEVPQNLSASRPQDRQFILSSKKLLLSDSGFYLCAWSVNYEQYFGPGTRLTVT.

The genes are TRBV5-1 and TRBJ1-4; the D gene is possibly TRBD1 (6 bases). The ends were cut back, 0 bases at V and 7 bases at J, with 10 bases in the middle. This CDR3 contains 14 residues. The germline CDR1 and CDR2 sequences are SGHRS and YFSETQ. Written as DNA, the CDR3 is TGCGCCAGCAGCTTGGTGGGGGCGGGTGAAAAACTGTTTTTT. The encoded protein is CASSLVGAGEKLFF. Supplemented by reference TRBV5-1 and TRBJ1-4, the full variable domain reads KAGVTQTPRYLIKTRGQQVTLSCSPISGHRSVSWYQQTPGQGLQFLFEYFSETQRNKGNFPGRFSGRQFSNSRSEMNVSTLELGDSALYLCASSLVGAGEKLFFGSGTQLSVL.

V usage is TRBV7-2 and J usage is TRBJ1-2; the D gene is possibly TRBD1 (6 bases). CDR1 is SGHTA and CDR2 is FQGNSA in the germline V gene. With 6 bases removed from V and 10 bases from J, the gap between germline ends came to 18 bases. The CDR3 sequence is 13 residues long. The CDR3 protein is CASSWGQREVYTF. The CDR3, as DNA: TGTGCCAGCAGTTGGGGACAAAGGGAAGTCTACACCTTC.

This chain connects TRBV28 to TRBJ2-2; TRBD2 agrees at 7 bases. The V gene's germline CDR1 is MDHEN and CDR2 SYDVKM. CDR3 length equals 15 residues. J was trimmed by 3 bases and V by 6 bases; bases with no gene match: 7. The CDR3 sequence: CASSPSGEHTGELFF. CDR3 DNA sequence: TGTGCCAGCAGCCCCAGCGGGGAGCACACCGGGGAGCTGTTTTTT.

The chain combines TRBV7-7 with TRBJ2-3, with D maybe TRBD2 (7 bases). The V gene lost 2 bases and the J gene lost 0 bases, with 9 bases spanning the gap. The CDR3 has 15 residues. The V gene's germline CDR1 is SSHAT and CDR2 FNYEAQ (reference sequence). In nucleotides, the CDR3 is TGTGCCAGCAGCTTAAGGGGGGGGAGCACAGATACGCAGTATTTT. Translated: CASSLRGGSTDTQYF.

A single count supports this clone. J is TRBJ2-4 and V is TRBV20-1, with TRBD2 as a possible D gene (5 bases). Trimming took off 1 base at V and 8 bases at J, with 6 bases between the two ends. CDR1 DFQATT and CDR2 SNEGSKA come from the germline V gene (reference sequence). There are 11 residues in the CDR3. This CDR3 is CSARGGHIQYF. The CDR3 nucleotides are TGCAGTGCTAGAGGAGGGCACATTCAGTACTTC.

The chain links TRBV28 to TRBJ1-2; unclear D gene. The CDR3 is 14 amino acids. The V end lost 6 bases, the J end lost 3 bases, and 14 bases lay between the germline ends. The germline CDR1 and CDR2 sequences are MDHEN and SYDVKM. CDR3 amino acids: CASRPRDPHYGYTF. The DNA for the CDR3 is TGTGCCAGCAGGCCTAGAGATCCCCACTATGGCTACACCTTC.

The sample holds one count of this clone. J is TRBJ2-1 and V is TRBV27, with TRBD2 identical over 10 bases. Looked up from germline, CDR1 is MNHEY and CDR2 is SMNVEV (reference sequence). The CDR3 has 15 residues. The J segment lost 3 bases and the V segment lost 5 bases, leaving 4 bases of the junction unmatched. The CDR3 loop reads CASSQRTSGYNEQFF. The CDR3 DNA reads as TGTGCCAGCAGTCAAAGGACTAGCGGCTACAATGAGCAGTTCTTC.

V and J are TRBV7-2 and TRBJ2-5; 8 nucleotides agree with TRBD2. V trimming: 2 bases; J trimming: 4 bases; junction bases outside the gene matches: 6. The CDR3 covers 15 residues. Per the germline V gene, CDR1 is SGHTA and CDR2 is FQGNSA. In DNA form, the CDR3 reads TGTGCCAGCAGCTTAACGAACGGGAGGGGAGAGACCCAGTACTTC. It encodes CASSLTNGRGETQYF.

The chain has TRBV6-5 and TRBJ2-1; 8 bases line up with TRBD2. In germline, CDR1 is MNHEY, CDR2 SVGAGI. With V trimmed by 5 bases and J by 5 bases, 5 bases remained unmatched. The CDR3 spans 14 residues. The CDR3 region is CASSGGLGDNEQFF. For the CDR3, the DNA is TGTGCCAGCAGTGGGGGACTAGGGGACAATGAGCAGTTCTTC.

V usage is TRBV18 and J usage is TRBJ1-3, with D maybe TRBD1 (6 bases). In germline, CDR1 is KGHSH, CDR2 LQKENI. The CDR3 is made up of 15 amino acids. V was pared by 2 bases and J by 2 bases, with 10 bases between. This CDR3 reads CASSPSRGAGNTIYF. The DNA of the CDR3 is TGTGCCAGCTCACCATCCAGGGGAGCTGGAAACACCATATATTTT.

This chain joins TRBV5-1 and TRBJ2-2, with unresolved D. Germline CDR1 SGHRS, CDR2 YFSETQ. V gave up 0 bases and J gave up 3 bases, with 6 bases separating them. This CDR3 is built from 14 residues. The CDR3 DNA follows: TGCGCCAGCAGCTTGGGACTTGACACCGGGGAGCTGTTTTTT. It translates to CASSLGLDTGELFF.

V usage is TRBV6-5 and J usage is TRBJ2-5; 9 positions match TRBD2. After removal of 6 bases from V and 5 bases from J, the junction contained 10 bases not matched to a gene. The CDR3 totals 15 residues. CDR1 and CDR2 (germline): MNHEY, SVGAGI. CDR3: CASRRSSGSGETQYF. The CDR3 bases are TGTGCCAGCAGAAGAAGTAGCGGGAGCGGGGAGACCCAGTACTTC.

The rearrangement uses TRBV28 and TRBJ2-2; 13 nucleotides match TRBD2. J gave up 1 base and V 7 bases, and 3 bases lay outside the gene matches. CDR3 length: 16 residues. Germline lookup yields CDR1 MDHEN and CDR2 SYDVKM. The CDR3 nucleotides are TGTGCCAGCAAACTAGCGGGGGGGTTGAACACCGGGGAGCTGTTTTTT. Translated, it gives CASKLAGGLNTGELFF.

The chain employs TRBV2 and TRBJ1-5, with 12 bases that match TRBD1. This CDR3 comprises 17 residues. With 6 bases clipped from V and 0 bases from J, the junction kept 6 bases outside the gene matches. Germline loops: CDR1 SNHLY, CDR2 FYNNEI. CDR3 DNA sequence: TGTGCCAGCAGCCGGGACAGGGGGCATAATAGCAATCAGCCCCAGCATTTT. Translated, it gives CASSRDRGHNSNQPQHF.